This paragraph covers one T cell receptor beta chain sequence. Antigen unknown. Germline V gives CDR1 MDHEN, CDR2 SYDVKM. This CDR3 spans 14 amino acids. Identification of naive CD8+ T cells rested on CD45RO-CCR7+CD27+CD95- status. This record comes from a study of CXCR3-negative and CXCR3-positive naive CD8 T cells. Across the study: Per library, roughly 1.5 +/- 0.3 million reads; about 150 million TRB reads overall.

All TRB cDNA libraries came from 5' RACE performed with UMI labels. TCRdb reanalyzed the 5' RACE reads and collapses them to one entry per CDR3 protein, without DNA. The clone table shows about 130,000 distinct CDR3 sequences, with the ten largest holding 0.25% to 0.35%. Study-level points and caveats: In naive cells, CXCR3-negative and CXCR3-positive subsets had similar TRBV-TRBJ usage; memory cells differed.

Sequences were obtained from naive CXCR3- CD8+ T cells from blood. Documented subset: CD45RO-CCR7+CD27+CD95- naive CD8+ T cells lacking CXCR3 (TNR3-). This receptor was obtained from a human donor in good health. Some clones in this sample may be carry-over from other donors' samples. The V gene is TRBV28, the J gene TRBJ2-2. The CDR3 loop reads CASSFLTNTGELFF.